The next 5 T cell receptor beta chains were all read from a single sample in a study of identical twins. One entry per CDR3 protein results from TCRdb running MiXCR on the 5' RACE reads. The data show nearly 650,000 distinct CDR3 sequences, roughly 7.1% seen once. Separately, the same data were catalogued under a study of yellow fever vaccine responses in identical twins.

The sample taken for sequencing was PBMCs. The receptors originated from a woman aged 18-35 years in good health.

For this clonotype: Given a much more abundant clone one base away, this may be a read error. J is TRBJ2-1 and V is TRBV4-1; TRBD2 agrees at 12 bases. CDR3 length equals 17 residues. Germline V gene sequence: CDR1 MGHRA, CDR2 YSYEKL. The CDR3 here is CARTTSGGPNSYNEQLF. The CDR3 DNA reads TGCGCCAGGACGACTAGCGGGGGACCCAATTCCTACAATGAGCAGCTCTTC.

This clonotype came up a few times. The chain carries TRBV6-5 and TRBJ1-1, with 7 positions matching TRBD1. Germline values: CDR1 MNHEY, CDR2 SVGAGI. Trimming removed 0 bases from V and 6 bases from J; junction bases left unmatched: 4. The CDR3 contains 14 residues. The CDR3 sequence: CASSYSSGTAEAFF. DNA for the CDR3: TGTGCCAGCAGTTACTCGTCAGGGACAGCTGAAGCTTTCTTT.

This clonotype came up many times. The V gene is TRBV4-2, the J gene TRBJ2-3, with D uncertain. Trimming shortened V by 3 bases and J by 4 bases, and 14 bases separated the two germline ends. The CDR3 is made up of 15 amino acids. The germline gives CDR1 LGHNA, CDR2 YNFKEQ. The CDR3 spells CASSHKGSSPDTQYF. In nucleotides, the CDR3 is TGTGCCAGCAGCCATAAGGGTAGTTCCCCAGATACGCAGTATTTT.

The J gene is TRBJ2-1, the V gene TRBV19, with unresolved D. V lost 7 bases and J lost 10, with 17 bases in between. CDR3 length: 13 amino acids. Germline lookup yields CDR1 LNHDA and CDR2 SQIVND (reference sequence). CDR3 sequence: CASMPSLQTEQFF. DNA of the CDR3: TGTGCCAGTATGCCAAGCCTTCAAACGGAGCAGTTCTTC.

The rearrangement links TRBV20-1 to TRBJ2-5, with TRBD2 matching over 8 bases. With 1 base clipped from V and 0 bases from J, the junction kept 7 bases outside the gene matches. CDR3 length equals 16 residues. Germline V gene lookup returns CDR1 DFQATT and CDR2 SNEGSKA (reference sequence). Here the CDR3 reads CSARVSGEAYQETQYF. The CDR3 DNA follows: TGCAGTGCTAGAGTTAGCGGGGAAGCCTACCAAGAGACCCAGTACTTC.